This TCR beta chain was identified in a study of blood T cells in healthy people across ages. Germline CDR1 LGHDT, CDR2 YNNKEL (reference sequence). V was clipped by 2 bases and J by 9 bases, with 5 bases between them. The CDR3 sequence is 11 residues long. Study-level findings and limits: Strongly correlated with naive T cell percentage was TCR beta diversity.

This clonotype has a handful of counts. What it binds is not known. Through a sample-barcoded 5' primer and a J-beta primer mix, a second PCR was run for roughly 7 to 11 cycles. TCRdb reprocessed the 5' RACE reads with MiXCR, giving one entry per CDR3 protein. The repertoire consists of roughly 1,500,000 distinct CDR3 sequences, with about 32% occurring once and the leading ten covering 11%. The receptor was derived from a woman aged 25 to 45 in good health. The source material was blood. The rearrangement links TRBV3-1 to TRBJ2-1; D is unresolved. This CDR3 is CASSQLGEQFF. The CDR3 nucleotides are TGTGCCAGCAGCCAACTTGGTGAGCAGTTCTTC.